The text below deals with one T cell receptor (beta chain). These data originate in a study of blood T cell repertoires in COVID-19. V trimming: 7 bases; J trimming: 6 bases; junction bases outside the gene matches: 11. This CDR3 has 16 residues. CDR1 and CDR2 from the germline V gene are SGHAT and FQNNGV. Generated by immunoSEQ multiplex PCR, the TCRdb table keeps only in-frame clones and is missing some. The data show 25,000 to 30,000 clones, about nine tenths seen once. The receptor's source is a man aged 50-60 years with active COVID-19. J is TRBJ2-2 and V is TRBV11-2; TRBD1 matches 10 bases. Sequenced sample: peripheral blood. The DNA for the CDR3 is TGTGCCAGCACCCCCTTTAGGACAGGGGGGGCCGGGGAGCTGTTTTTT. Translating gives CASTPFRTGGAGELFF.